A single sample is the source of the 20 T cell receptor beta chains below, sequenced in a study of blood T cell repertoires in COVID-19 (TCRdb year 2020). Library creation used the immunoSEQ multiplex PCR assay. The table comes from immuneACCESS by way of TCRdb, which keeps in-frame sequences with V and J called. Part of the clones is missing from these tables; in studies checked, under half for an unresolved V gene and the rest for unknown reasons. Counted in this sample were approximately 74,000 clones; approximately 80% of them appeared once. More than 4.5% of the sample comes from the top ten. Sequencing was carried out using peripheral blood. The receptors come from a woman older than 75 with active or convalescent COVID-19.

The chain has TRBV28 and TRBJ2-7, with a tentative D call TRBD2 (5 bases). Trimming left V 3 bases short and J 1 base short, with 13 bases between. This CDR3 region has 15 residues. The germline V gene encodes CDR1 MDHEN and CDR2 SYDVKM. CDR3: CASSLVGGLSYEQYF. CDR3 nucleotides: TGTGCCAGCAGTTTGGTTGGCGGGCTTTCCTACGAGCAGTACTTC.

The V and J genes are TRBV7-9 and TRBJ1-1; D perhaps matches TRBD1 (6 bases). Germline CDR1 reads SEHNR; CDR2 reads FQNEAQ (reference sequence). The CDR3 is 14 amino acids. V lost 5 bases to trimming and J lost 4 bases, with 14 bases between them. The CDR3 DNA reads as TGTGCCAGCAGCGAACAGGGAGAAGGCACTGAAGCTTTCTTT. It yields the protein CASSEQGEGTEAFF.

In this sample, this clone turned up a few times. The rearrangement uses TRBV18 and TRBJ1-2; TRBD1 agrees at 9 bases. CDR3 length: 15 amino acids. V lost 3 bases to trimming and J lost 6 bases; unmatched junction nucleotides: 8. CDR1 is KGHSH, CDR2 LQKENI, per germline. In DNA, the CDR3 is TGTGCCAGCTCACCTTGGGACAGGGAGCAGGATGGCTACACCTTC. This gives the protein CASSPWDREQDGYTF.

This chain connects TRBV19 to TRBJ2-1, with a weak D call TRBD2 (6 bases). Germline values: CDR1 LNHDA, CDR2 SQIVND (reference sequence). Trimming stripped 0 bases from V and 2 bases from J, with 17 bases between. The CDR3 runs to 18 residues. CDR3 loop: CASSIDFRGGEPYNEQFF. CDR3 nucleotides: TGTGCCAGTAGTATAGATTTTAGAGGAGGGGAGCCCTACAATGAGCAGTTCTTC.

V gene TRBV19 combines with J gene TRBJ2-1, with D maybe TRBD2 (7 bases). The germline gives CDR1 LNHDA, CDR2 SQIVND (reference sequence). This CDR3 is built from 15 residues. Trimming shortened V by 9 bases and J by 3 bases, and 18 bases separated the two germline ends. The CDR3 protein is CASLPRGAIYNEQFF. The CDR3 nucleotides read TGTGCCAGCCTTCCCCGGGGGGCCATCTACAATGAGCAGTTCTTC.

The rearrangement links TRBV6-4 to TRBJ2-2; 9 nucleotides line up with TRBD2. Germline values: CDR1 MRHNA, CDR2 SNTAGT. After removal of 3 bases from V and 2 bases from J, the junction contained 1 base not matched to a gene. This CDR3 region has 15 residues. CDR3 sequence: CASSDLAGNTGELFF. The CDR3 region has the DNA TGTGCCAGCAGTGATCTAGCGGGAAACACCGGGGAGCTGTTTTTT.

The V gene is TRBV9, the J gene TRBJ2-2; no firm D call. The V end lost 0 bases, the J end lost 4 bases, and 7 bases lay between the germline ends. The CDR3 totals 14 residues. CDR1 is SGDLS and CDR2 is YYNGEE in the germline V gene. This CDR3 is CASSVGFSTGELFF. Here the CDR3 DNA reads TGTGCCAGCAGCGTAGGCTTTAGCACCGGGGAGCTGTTTTTT.

In this sample, this clone turned up a few times. V is TRBV9 and J is TRBJ2-2; 11 bases match TRBD2. The CDR3 loop spans 16 amino acids. V shed 4 bases, J shed 4 bases, and the junction held 6 bases outside the gene matches. Looked up from germline, CDR1 is SGDLS and CDR2 is YYNGEE. The chain's CDR3 is CASSSLAGAVTGELFF. The CDR3 coding sequence is TGTGCCAGCAGCTCACTAGCGGGGGCGGTCACCGGGGAGCTGTTTTTT.

This chain connects TRBV5-6 to TRBJ2-7; 8 bases are a match to TRBD1. Unmatched junction bases numbered 11, after V lost 4 bases and J lost 5 bases. The CDR3 is 15 residues long. CDR1 SGHDT and CDR2 YYEEEE come from the germline V gene. This CDR3 is CASSLVWEQGDEQYF. CDR3 DNA: TGTGCCAGCAGCCTCGTTTGGGAACAGGGGGACGAGCAGTACTTC.

The chain joins TRBV6-5 to TRBJ1-1, with D uncertain. Trimming took 0 bases from V and 4 from J, leaving 6 bases between them. Germline assignment: CDR1 MNHEY and CDR2 SVGAGI. The CDR3 has 13 residues. The CDR3: CASSYSEGTEAFF. CDR3 bases: TGTGCCAGCAGTTACTCGGAGGGCACTGAAGCTTTCTTT.

The V and J genes are TRBV4-2 and TRBJ2-7; 7 bases are a match to TRBD2. The germline gives CDR1 LGHNA, CDR2 YNFKEQ. J lost 0 bases, V lost 0 bases, and 11 bases had no gene match. The CDR3 has 18 amino acids. DNA for the CDR3: TGTGCCAGCAGCCAAGAGGCCCCCGGGACTACCACCTCCTACGAGCAGTACTTC. Translation: CASSQEAPGTTTSYEQYF.

This clone showed up just once. This chain links TRBV7-9 with TRBJ1-1, with 7 bases fitting TRBD1. V gave up 5 bases and J gave up 1 base; unmatched junction bases: 7. The CDR3 sequence is 15 residues long. Germline CDR1 SEHNR, CDR2 FQNEAQ (reference sequence). The CDR3 nucleotides read TGTGCCAGCAGCAGACGGGGACAGACGAACACTGAAGCTTTCTTT. It is translated as CASSRRGQTNTEAFF.

Judged by abundance, this clone is medium-sized (0.01 to 0.1%). The V and J genes are TRBV7-9 and TRBJ2-5; no clear D gene. The ends were cut back, 4 bases at V and 4 bases at J, with 13 bases in the middle. The germline V gene encodes CDR1 SEHNR and CDR2 FQNEAQ (reference sequence). The CDR3 has 14 amino acids. CDR3 amino acids: CASSSTFGSETQYF. The CDR3 nucleotides read TGTGCCAGCAGCTCCACCTTCGGGTCAGAGACCCAGTACTTC.

The chain joins TRBV11-3 to TRBJ1-1; the match to TRBD1 covers 7 bases. The germline gives CDR1 SGHNT, CDR2 YENEEA. The CDR3 consists of 17 residues. Trimming removed 7 bases from V and 2 bases from J; junction bases left unmatched: 16. CDR3 amino acids: CASTSQGTALANTEAFF. CDR3 DNA: TGTGCCAGCACCTCACAGGGGACAGCACTTGCTAACACTGAAGCTTTCTTT.

The genes are TRBV12-3 or TRBV12-4 and TRBJ2-5; D gene ambiguous. The CDR3 loop spans 13 amino acids. Trimming took 5 bases from V and 0 from J, leaving 7 bases between them. CDR3 region: CASSLDYQETQYF. The DNA for the CDR3 is TGTGCCAGCAGTCTCGACTACCAAGAGACCCAGTACTTC.

The rearrangement uses TRBV6-5 and TRBJ1-5, with a possible D match to TRBD1 (5 bases). Germline V gene lookup returns CDR1 MNHEY and CDR2 SVGAGI. The CDR3 is 11 residues long. CDR3 residues: CGGGGDQPQHF. The CDR3, as DNA: TGTGGGGGTGGAGGGGATCAGCCCCAGCATTTT.

V is TRBV5-5 and J is TRBJ1-5, with D possibly TRBD1 on 6 matching bases. The CDR3 covers 15 residues. V was pared by 2 bases and J by 3 bases, with 12 bases between. In germline, CDR1 is SGHKS, CDR2 YYEKEE (reference sequence). The CDR3 protein is CASSFATGNNQPQHF. The CDR3 DNA is TGTGCCAGCAGCTTCGCTACAGGGAACAATCAGCCCCAGCATTTT.

The V gene is TRBV19, the J gene TRBJ1-6, with no clear D. Deletions cut 0 bases from V and 7 bases from J, with 10 bases between. CDR3 length: 15 residues. The germline V gene encodes CDR1 LNHDA and CDR2 SQIVND (reference sequence). This chain's CDR3 is CASSIEPAGNSPLHF. CDR3 bases: TGTGCCAGTAGTATAGAGCCCGCGGGGAATTCACCCCTCCACTTT.

The J gene is TRBJ2-5, the V gene TRBV29-1; D remains ambiguous. Per germline, CDR1 SQVTM and CDR2 ANQGSEA. V was clipped by 4 bases and J by 4 bases, with 13 bases between them. The CDR3 is 13 residues long. The CDR3: CSVGLAIGETQYF. CDR3 DNA sequence: TGCAGCGTTGGCCTGGCCATTGGAGAGACCCAGTACTTC.

Concerning this clone itself: The junction and the germline gene differ at one end; a read error may be behind it. The chain combines TRBV19 with TRBJ1-3; 8 nucleotides agree with TRBD1. Germline V CDR1 and CDR2: LNHDA, SQIVND (reference sequence). The length of the CDR3 is 15 residues. The CDR3: CASSVDRGSGNTIYF. CDR3 coding DNA: TGTGCCAGTAGTGTAGACAGGGGCTCTGGAAACACCATATATTTT.